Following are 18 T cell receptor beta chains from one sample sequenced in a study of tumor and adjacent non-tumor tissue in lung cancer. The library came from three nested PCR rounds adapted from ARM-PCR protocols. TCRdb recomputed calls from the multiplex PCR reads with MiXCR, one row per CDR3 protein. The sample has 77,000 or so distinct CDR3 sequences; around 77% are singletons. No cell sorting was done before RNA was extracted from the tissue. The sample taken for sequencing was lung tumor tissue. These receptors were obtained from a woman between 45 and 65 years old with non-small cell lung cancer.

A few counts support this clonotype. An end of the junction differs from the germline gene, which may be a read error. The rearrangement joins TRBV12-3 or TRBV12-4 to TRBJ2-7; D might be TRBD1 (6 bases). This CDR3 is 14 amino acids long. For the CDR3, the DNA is TGTGCCAGCAATTTGGGGCATGGGGGCGACGAGCAGTGCTTC. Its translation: CASNLGHGGDEQCF.

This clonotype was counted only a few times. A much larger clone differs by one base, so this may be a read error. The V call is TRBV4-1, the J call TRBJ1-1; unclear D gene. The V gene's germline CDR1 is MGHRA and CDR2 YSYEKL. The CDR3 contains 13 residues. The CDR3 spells CASSQDITTEVFF. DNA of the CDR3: TGCGCCAGCAGCCAAGATATCACCACTGAAGTTTTCTTT.

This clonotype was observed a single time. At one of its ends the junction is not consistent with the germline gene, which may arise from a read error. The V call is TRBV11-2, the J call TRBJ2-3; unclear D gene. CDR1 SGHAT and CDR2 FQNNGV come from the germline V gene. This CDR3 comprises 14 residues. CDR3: CASSLWFRTDTQYF. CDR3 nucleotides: TGTGCCAGCAGCTTATGGTTTCGCACAGATACGCAATATTTT.

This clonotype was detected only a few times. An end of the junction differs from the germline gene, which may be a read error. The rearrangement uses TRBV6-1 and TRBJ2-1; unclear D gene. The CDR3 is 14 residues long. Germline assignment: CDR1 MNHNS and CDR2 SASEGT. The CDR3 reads CASSEVSRGNEQSF. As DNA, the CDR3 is TGTGCCAGCAGTGAAGTATCGAGAGGTAATGAGCAGTCCTTC.

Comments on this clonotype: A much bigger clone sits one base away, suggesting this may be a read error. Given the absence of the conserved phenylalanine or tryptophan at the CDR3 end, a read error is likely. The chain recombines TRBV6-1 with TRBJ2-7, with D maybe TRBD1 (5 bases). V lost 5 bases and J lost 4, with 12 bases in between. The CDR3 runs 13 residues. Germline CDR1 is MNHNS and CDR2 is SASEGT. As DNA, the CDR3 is TGTGCCAGCAGTAGCGACAGACCTTACGAGCAGTACCTC. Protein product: CASSSDRPYEQYL.

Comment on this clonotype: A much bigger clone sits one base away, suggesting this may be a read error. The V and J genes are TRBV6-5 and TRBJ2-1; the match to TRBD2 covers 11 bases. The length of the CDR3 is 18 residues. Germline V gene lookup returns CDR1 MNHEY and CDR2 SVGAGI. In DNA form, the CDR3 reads TGTGCCAGCGGTTACTCGATGGGGACTAGCGGACGGGACAATGAGCAGTTCTTC. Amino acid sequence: CASGYSMGTSGRDNEQFF.

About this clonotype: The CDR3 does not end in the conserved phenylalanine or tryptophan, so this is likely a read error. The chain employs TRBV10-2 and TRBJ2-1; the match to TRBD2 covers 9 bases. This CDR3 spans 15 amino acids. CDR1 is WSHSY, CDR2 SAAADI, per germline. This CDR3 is CPSRVSGSPWGEQFL. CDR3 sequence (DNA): TGCCCCAGCAGAGTTAGCGGGAGTCCGTGGGGTGAGCAGTTCCTC.

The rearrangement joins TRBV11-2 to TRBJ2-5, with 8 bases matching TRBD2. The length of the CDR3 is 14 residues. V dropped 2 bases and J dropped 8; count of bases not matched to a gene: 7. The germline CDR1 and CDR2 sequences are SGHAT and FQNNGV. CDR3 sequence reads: CASSLISGVETQYF. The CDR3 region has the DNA TGTGCCAGCAGCTTAATTAGCGGGGTGGAAACCCAGTACTTC. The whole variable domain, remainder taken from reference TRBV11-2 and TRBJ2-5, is EAGVAQSPRYKIIEKRQSVAFWCNPISGHATLYWYQQILGQGPKLLIQFQNNGVVDDSQLPKDRFSAERLKGVDSTLKIQPAKLEDSAVYLCASSLISGVETQYFGPGTRLLVL.

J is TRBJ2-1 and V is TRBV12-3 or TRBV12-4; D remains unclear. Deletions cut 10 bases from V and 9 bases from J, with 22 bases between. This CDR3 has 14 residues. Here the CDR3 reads CANNNYMDHSEQFF. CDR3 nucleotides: TGTGCCAACAATAATTATATGGACCACAGTGAGCAGTTCTTC.

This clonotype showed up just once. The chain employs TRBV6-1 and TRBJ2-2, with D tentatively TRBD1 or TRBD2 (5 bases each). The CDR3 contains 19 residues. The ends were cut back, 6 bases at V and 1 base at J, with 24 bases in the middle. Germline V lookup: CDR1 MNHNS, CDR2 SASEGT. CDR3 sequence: CASSVTGLGKNLNTGELFF. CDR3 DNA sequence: TGTGCCAGCAGCGTGACGGGGCTTGGGAAGAACTTGAACACCGGGGAGCTGTTTTTT.

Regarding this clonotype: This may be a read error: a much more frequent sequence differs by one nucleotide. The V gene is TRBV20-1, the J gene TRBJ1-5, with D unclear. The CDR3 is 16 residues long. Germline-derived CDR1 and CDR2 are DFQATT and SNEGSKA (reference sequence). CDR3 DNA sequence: TGCAGTGTTAGAGATGCACTCACAGCGGGTGGTCAGCCCCAGCATTTT. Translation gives CSVRDALTAGGQPQHF.

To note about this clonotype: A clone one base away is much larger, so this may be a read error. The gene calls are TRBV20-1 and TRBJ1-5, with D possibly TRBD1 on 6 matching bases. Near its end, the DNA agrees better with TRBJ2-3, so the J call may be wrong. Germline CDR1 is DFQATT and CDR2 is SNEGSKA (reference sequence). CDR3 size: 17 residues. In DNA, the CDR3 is TGCAGTGCTAGAGGATCGCAGGGGTTAGGTAGCAATCAGCCCCAGTATTTT. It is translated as CSARGSQGLGSNQPQYF.

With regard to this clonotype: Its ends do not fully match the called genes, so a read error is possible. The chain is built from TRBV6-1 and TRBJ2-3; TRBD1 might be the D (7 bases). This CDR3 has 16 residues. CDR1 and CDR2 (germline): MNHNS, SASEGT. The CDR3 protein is CASSPTGYTSIDTQYF. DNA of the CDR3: TGCGCCAGCAGCCCGACAGGGTATACTAGCATAGATACGCAGTATTTT.

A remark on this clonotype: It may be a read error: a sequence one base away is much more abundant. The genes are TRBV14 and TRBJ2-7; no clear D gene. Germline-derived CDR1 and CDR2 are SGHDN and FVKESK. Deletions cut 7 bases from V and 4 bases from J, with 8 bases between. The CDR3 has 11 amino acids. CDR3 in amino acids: CASNQMYEQYF. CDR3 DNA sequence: TGTGCCAGCAACCAGATGTACGAGCAGTACTTC.

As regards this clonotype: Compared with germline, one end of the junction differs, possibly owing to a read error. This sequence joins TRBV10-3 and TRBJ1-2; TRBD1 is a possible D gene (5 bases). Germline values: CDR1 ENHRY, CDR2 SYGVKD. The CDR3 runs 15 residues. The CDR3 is CAISAPGQRHYGYIF. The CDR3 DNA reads TGTGCCATCAGTGCCCCGGGGCAGAGGCACTATGGCTACATCTTC.

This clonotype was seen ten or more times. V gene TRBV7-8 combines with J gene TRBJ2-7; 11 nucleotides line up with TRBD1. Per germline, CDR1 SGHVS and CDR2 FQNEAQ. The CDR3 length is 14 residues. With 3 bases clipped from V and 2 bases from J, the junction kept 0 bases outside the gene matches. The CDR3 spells CASSLDRGPYEQYF. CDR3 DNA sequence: TGTGCCAGCAGCTTGGACAGGGGGCCCTACGAGCAGTACTTC.

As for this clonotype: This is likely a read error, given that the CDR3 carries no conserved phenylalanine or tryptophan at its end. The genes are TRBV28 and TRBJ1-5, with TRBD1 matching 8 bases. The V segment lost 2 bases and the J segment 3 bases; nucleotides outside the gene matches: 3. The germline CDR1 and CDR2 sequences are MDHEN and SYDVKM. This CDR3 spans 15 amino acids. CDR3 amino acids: CASSLLQGDNQPQHC. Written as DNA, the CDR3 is TGTGCCAGCAGTTTACTACAGGGGGACAATCAGCCCCAGCATTGT.

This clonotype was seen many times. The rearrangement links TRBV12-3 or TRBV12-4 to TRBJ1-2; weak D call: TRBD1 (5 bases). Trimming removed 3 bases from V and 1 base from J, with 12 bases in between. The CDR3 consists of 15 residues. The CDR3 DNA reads TGTGCCAGCAGTTTTCAGGGAGGAGATAACTATGGCTACACCTTC. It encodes CASSFQGGDNYGYTF.